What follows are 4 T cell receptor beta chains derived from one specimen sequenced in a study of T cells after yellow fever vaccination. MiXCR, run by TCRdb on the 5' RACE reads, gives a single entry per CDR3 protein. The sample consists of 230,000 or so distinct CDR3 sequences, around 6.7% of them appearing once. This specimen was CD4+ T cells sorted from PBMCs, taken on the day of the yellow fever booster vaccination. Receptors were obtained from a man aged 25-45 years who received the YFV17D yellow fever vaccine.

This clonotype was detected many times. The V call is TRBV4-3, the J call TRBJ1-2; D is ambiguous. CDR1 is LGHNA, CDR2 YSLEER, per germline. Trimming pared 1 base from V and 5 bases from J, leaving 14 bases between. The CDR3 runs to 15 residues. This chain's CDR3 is CASSQGAGREYGYTF. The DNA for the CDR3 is TGCGCCAGCAGCCAAGGAGCCGGGCGGGAGTATGGCTACACCTTC.

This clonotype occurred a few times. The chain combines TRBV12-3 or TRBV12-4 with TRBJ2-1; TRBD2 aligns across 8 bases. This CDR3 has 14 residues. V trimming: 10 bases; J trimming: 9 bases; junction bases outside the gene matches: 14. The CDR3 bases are TGTGCCACAATTTCGGGACTAGGGTTAGGTGAGCAGTTCTTC. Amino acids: CATISGLGLGEQFF.

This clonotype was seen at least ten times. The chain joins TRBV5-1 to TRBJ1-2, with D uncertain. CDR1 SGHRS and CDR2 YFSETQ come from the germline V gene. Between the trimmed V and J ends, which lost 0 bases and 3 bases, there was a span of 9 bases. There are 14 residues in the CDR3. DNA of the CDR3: TGCGCCAGCAGCTTGGCCCGGACGGACTATGGCTACACCTTC. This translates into CASSLARTDYGYTF.

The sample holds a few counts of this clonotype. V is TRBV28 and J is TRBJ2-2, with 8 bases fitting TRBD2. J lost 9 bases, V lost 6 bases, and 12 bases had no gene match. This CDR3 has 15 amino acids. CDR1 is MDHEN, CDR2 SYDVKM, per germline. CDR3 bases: TGTGCCAGCAGAGCGGGAGATGGAACAACCCGGGAGCTGTTTTTT. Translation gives CASRAGDGTTRELFF.